The clone carrying this TCR beta chain was seen a handful of times. This sample was included in a study of cytomegalovirus exposure and HLA in healthy donors. PCR employed 60 Vbeta and 13 Jbeta primers. Generated by immunoSEQ multiplex PCR, the TCRdb table keeps only in-frame clones and is missing some. The sample yields a few hundred thousand clones, 80% to 90% seen once. This CDR3 region has 13 residues. Deletions cut 5 bases from V and 3 bases from J, with 10 bases between. Per germline, CDR1 KGHSH and CDR2 LQKENI. The sequence was collected from a woman aged 18-29 years in good health and CMV-seronegative. Sequencing was done on a sample of PBMCs. The genes are TRBV18 and TRBJ1-1; D is unclear. This CDR3 is CASSEFGHTEAFF. CDR3 DNA: TGTGCCAGCTCAGAATTTGGGCACACTGAAGCTTTCTTT. Full variable domain (rest looked up from reference TRBV18 and TRBJ1-1): NAGVMQNPRHLVRRRGQEARLRCSPMKGHSHVYWYRQLPEEGLKFMVYLQKENIIDESGMPKERFSAEFPKEGPSILRIQQVVRGDSAAYFCASSEFGHTEAFFGQGTRLTVV.